This TCR beta chain was recovered during a study of TIL therapy for anti-PD-1-resistant metastatic lung cancer. Study context: A few tumors were EGFR-mutant and two were ALK-rearranged. By whole-exome sequencing, median non-synonymous tumor mutation burden was around 1.5 mutations per megabase. Study-wide points: The cohort had more treatment-naive, never-smoker and oncogene-addicted patients than typical. TIL clonotype persistence in blood showed no apparent association with response.

Note on this clone: Antigen specificity is unknown.

Sequencing used immunoSEQ v3. Clones were read by immunoSEQ multiplex PCR, and TCRdb kept only the in-frame ones, dropping some. The table has tens of thousands of clones, around 67% seen once. Regarding time point: pre-treatment sample, taken before nivolumab and TIL therapy. The receptor was derived from a person between 25 and 80 years old with non-small cell lung cancer. The specimen was blood, collected at baseline.

The CDR3 sequence is CASNPRGGKETQYF. In DNA, the CDR3 is TGTGCCAGCAACCCCAGGGGAGGGAAAGAGACCCAGTACTTC. This sequence joins TRBV6-6 and TRBJ2-5; maybe TRBD2 (7 bases). Deletions cut 7 bases from V and 3 bases from J, with 15 bases between. The CDR3 sequence is 14 residues long. Germline CDR1 MNHNY, CDR2 SVGAGI (reference sequence).